The T cell receptor (beta chain) described here comes from a study of blood T cell repertoires in COVID-19. Germline assignment: CDR1 MRHNA and CDR2 SNTAGT. CDR3 length: 17 residues. The V and J ends lost 8 bases and 0 bases, in that order; junction bases with no gene match: 11. This clone was found many times. Measured with immunoSEQ multiplex PCR; TCRdb has only the in-frame clones, and not every one. The sample has 150,000 to 200,000 clones, more than 75% seen once. Sequenced material: PBMCs or T cells enriched from blood (not recorded which). This receptor was taken from a woman in her forties or fifties with acute COVID-19. The V and J genes are TRBV6-4 and TRBJ2-1; 9 bases agree with TRBD2. In nucleotides, the CDR3 is TGTGCCAGCTCCCTACGGGCTAGCGGGGACTCCTACAATGAGCAGTTCTTC. This gives the protein CASSLRASGDSYNEQFF.